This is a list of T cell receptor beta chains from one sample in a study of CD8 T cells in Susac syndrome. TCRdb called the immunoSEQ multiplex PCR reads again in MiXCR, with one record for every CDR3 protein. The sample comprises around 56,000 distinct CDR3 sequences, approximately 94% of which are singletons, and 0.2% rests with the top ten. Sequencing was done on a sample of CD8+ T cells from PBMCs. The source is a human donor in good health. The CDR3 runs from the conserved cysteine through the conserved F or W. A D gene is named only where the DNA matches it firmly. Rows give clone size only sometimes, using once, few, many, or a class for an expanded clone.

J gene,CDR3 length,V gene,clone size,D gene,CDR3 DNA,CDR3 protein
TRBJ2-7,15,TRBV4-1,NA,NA,TGCGCCAGCAGCCAAGTCCGGGACGGAACCTACGAGCAGTACTTC,CASSQVRDGTYEQYF
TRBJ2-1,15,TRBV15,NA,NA,TGTGCCACCAGCAGAGTGGGACAGCGGGCGGGTGAGCAGTTCTTC,CATSRVGQRAGEQFF
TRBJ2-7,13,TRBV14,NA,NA,TGTGCCAGCAGCCAAGAAGGAGGGACCGGGAAACTGTTC,CASSQEGGTGKLF
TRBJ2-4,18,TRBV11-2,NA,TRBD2,TGTGCCAGCAGCGCGGGACTAGCGGGGGGGCCGGCCAAAAACATTCAGTACTTC,CASSAGLAGGPAKNIQYF
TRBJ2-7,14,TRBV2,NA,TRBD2,TGTGCCAGCAGGGCGGGGGAAGAGGGTGACGAGCAGTACTTC,CASRAGEEGDEQYF
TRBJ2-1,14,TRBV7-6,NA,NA,TGTGCCAGCAGCTTAGGAATTGGTGATGATGAGCAGTTCTTC,CASSLGIGDDEQFF
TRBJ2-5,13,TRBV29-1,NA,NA,TGCAGCGTCCCTGAGGGGGGGCGAGAGACCCAGTACTTC,CSVPEGGRETQYF
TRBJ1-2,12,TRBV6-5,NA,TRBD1,TGTGCCAGCAGAGGGACAGTCTATGGCTACACCTTC,CASRGTVYGYTF
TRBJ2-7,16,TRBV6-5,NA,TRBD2,TGTGCCAGCAGTTACTCGGGGAGGGACTACTCCTACGAGCAGTACTTC,CASSYSGRDYSYEQYF
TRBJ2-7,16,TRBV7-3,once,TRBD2,TGTGCCAGCAGTCCTAGCGGGGGGGCTCCCCTTTACGAGCAGTACTTC,CASSPSGGAPLYEQYF
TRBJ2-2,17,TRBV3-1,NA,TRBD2,TGTGCCAGCAGCCCCAGCGGGGGGGCCCCTAACACCGGGGAGCTGTTTTTT,CASSPSGGAPNTGELFF
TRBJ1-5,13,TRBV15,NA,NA,TGTGCCACCTCGGCAGTCTACAATCAGCCCCAGCATTTT,CATSAVYNQPQHF
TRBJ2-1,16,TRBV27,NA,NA,TGTGCCAGCAGTTTAGAGACTGGGTCCTTTTTGAATGAGCAGTTCTTC,CASSLETGSFLNEQFF
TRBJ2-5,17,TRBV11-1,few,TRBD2,TGTGCCAGCAGCTTAGGGGGACTAGTGGGTCACCAAGAGACCCAGTACTTC,CASSLGGLVGHQETQYF
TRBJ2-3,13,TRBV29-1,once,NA,TGCAGCGTTGTAACCAGGCGCACAGATACGCAGTATTTT,CSVVTRRTDTQYF
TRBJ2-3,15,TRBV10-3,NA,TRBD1,TGTGCCATCAGTGATCCGGGACAGGGTGCAGATACGCAGTATTTT,CAISDPGQGADTQYF
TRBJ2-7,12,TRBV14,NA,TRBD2,TGTGCCAGCAGGGGGGAGGGGAACGAGCAGTACTTC,CASRGEGNEQYF
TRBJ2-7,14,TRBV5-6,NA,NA,TGTGCCAGCAGCTTGGGCGCAACGATCTACGAGCAGTACTTC,CASSLGATIYEQYF
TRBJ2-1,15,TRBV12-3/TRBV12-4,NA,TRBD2,TGTGCCAGCACTCCCCCGGCTAGCGGGCCCAATGAGCAGTTCTTC,CASTPPASGPNEQFF
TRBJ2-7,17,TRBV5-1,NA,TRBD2,TGCGCCAGCAGCTTGAGGGGACTAGCGGGGGACTCCTACGAGCAGTACTTC,CASSLRGLAGDSYEQYF
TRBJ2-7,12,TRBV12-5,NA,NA,TGTGCTAGTGGGGTACAGTCCTACGAGCAGTACTTC,CASGVQSYEQYF
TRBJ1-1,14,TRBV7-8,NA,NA,TGTGCCAGCAGCTCAGGGGAGGGGTACACTGAAGCTTTCTTT,CASSSGEGYTEAFF